The 18 T cell receptor beta chains presented below share a single source sample, sequenced in a study of blood T cell repertoires in COVID-19. Sequencing was performed with immunoSEQ multiplex PCR; in TCRdb, only in-frame clones are kept and a portion is missing. This sample has 200,000 to 300,000 clones, with roughly 81% found just once. Input material: peripheral blood. The receptor set was obtained from a man over 45 with acute or convalescent COVID-19.

The gene calls are TRBV28 and TRBJ2-3; 9 bases match TRBD2. Per the germline V gene, CDR1 is MDHEN and CDR2 is SYDVKM. This CDR3 contains 16 residues. V shed 5 bases, J shed 3 bases, and the junction held 9 bases outside the gene matches. Here the CDR3 reads CASSPPSGIMTDTQYF. The CDR3 DNA reads TGTGCCAGCAGTCCGCCTAGCGGGATAATGACAGATACGCAGTATTTT.

The rearrangement joins TRBV5-4 to TRBJ2-7; TRBD1 agrees at 10 bases. The germline V gene encodes CDR1 SGHNT and CDR2 YYREEE (reference sequence). This CDR3 contains 13 residues. V lost 3 bases, J lost 3 bases, and 0 bases stayed unmatched. The CDR3 protein is CASSWDRGYEQYF. The CDR3, as DNA: TGTGCCAGCAGCTGGGACAGGGGCTACGAGCAGTACTTC.

This clone appeared a few times. This sample also contains other DNA sequences that code for the same CDR3. The rearrangement links TRBV11-2 to TRBJ2-7; tentative D call: TRBD2 (5 bases). The germline gives CDR1 SGHAT, CDR2 FQNNGV. V was clipped by 2 bases and J by 3 bases, with 5 bases between them. The CDR3 extends over 12 amino acids. The CDR3 DNA is TGTGCCAGCAGCTTACGGGACTACGAGCAGTACTTC. Residues: CASSLRDYEQYF.

The chain couples TRBV19 to TRBJ2-4; the match to TRBD1 covers 7 bases. CDR3 size: 14 residues. CDR1 is LNHDA and CDR2 is SQIVND in the germline V gene (reference sequence). V was pared by 9 bases and J by 0 bases, with 5 bases of the junction left unmatched. The CDR3 sequence is CASRDSLAKNIQYF. CDR3 DNA: TGTGCCAGCCGGGACAGCCTAGCCAAAAACATTCAGTACTTC.

The J gene is TRBJ1-2, the V gene TRBV4-1; 9 bases align to TRBD1. Trimming at V came to 4 bases and at J to 3 bases, leaving 3 bases not matched to a gene. This CDR3 spans 14 amino acids. The germline gives CDR1 MGHRA, CDR2 YSYEKL. CDR3 sequence reads: CASSPRDRDYGYTF. CDR3 nucleotides: TGCGCCAGCAGCCCCCGGGACAGGGACTATGGCTACACCTTC.

The chain combines TRBV3-1 (or the pseudogene TRBV3-2) with TRBJ1-2; 11 bases align to TRBD1. This CDR3 comprises 15 residues. Per germline, CDR1 LGHDT and CDR2 YNNKEL (reference sequence). Trimming took 1 base from V and 6 from J; bases not matched to a gene: 4. CDR3: CASSQGGTGGNGYTF. The CDR3 region has the DNA TGTGCCAGCAGCCAAGGAGGGACAGGGGGAAATGGCTACACCTTC.

This clone occurred a few times. The chain combines TRBV30 with TRBJ1-3; D gene ambiguous. CDR1 is GTSNPN and CDR2 is SVGIG in the germline V gene (reference sequence). V lost 2 bases and J lost 0, with 14 bases in between. This CDR3 spans 16 amino acids. The CDR3 DNA sequence: TGTGCCTGGAGTTCGTGGGCAGCTCACTCTGGAAACACCATATATTTT. Amino acids: CAWSSWAAHSGNTIYF.

The chain uses TRBV5-5 and TRBJ2-7; 7 bases line up with TRBD1. The V gene end was trimmed by 5 bases and the J gene end by 7 bases; junction bases not matched to a gene: 9. Germline-derived CDR1 and CDR2 are SGHKS and YYEKEE (reference sequence). This CDR3 contains 13 residues. CDR3 region: CASSNPPGGEQYF. CDR3 in DNA: TGTGCCAGCAGTAACCCTCCAGGGGGTGAGCAGTACTTC.

This rearrangement joins TRBV7-3 to TRBJ2-7; 9 positions match TRBD2. The CDR3 consists of 15 residues. CDR1 is SGHTA, CDR2 FQGTGA, per germline. V lost 1 base to trimming and J lost 4 bases; unmatched junction nucleotides: 5. Here the CDR3 reads CASSLKAGGDYEQYF. The CDR3 DNA reads as TGTGCCAGCAGCTTAAAAGCGGGAGGTGATTACGAGCAGTACTTC.

This CDR3 is CASSPRGNYEQYF. CDR3 bases: TGTGCCAGCAGTCCCAGGGGGAACTACGAGCAGTACTTC. The chain couples TRBV7-8 to TRBJ2-7; 7 positions agree with TRBD1. V lost 6 bases and J lost 3; bases outside the gene matches: 5. Germline V gives CDR1 SGHVS, CDR2 FQNEAQ. The CDR3 covers 13 residues.

The sample holds one count of this clone. The genes are TRBV15 and TRBJ1-6; 7 bases are a match to TRBD1. The CDR3 has 13 residues. V was pared by 11 bases and J by 9 bases, with 10 bases of the junction left unmatched. Germline-derived CDR1 and CDR2 are LNHNV and YYDKDF (reference sequence). CDR3 in amino acids: CAASGTEFSPLHF. CDR3 sequence (DNA): TGTGCCGCGTCCGGGACAGAATTTTCACCCCTCCACTTT. The full variable domain, in which reference TRBV15 and TRBJ1-6 provide the parts outside the CDR3, is DAMVIQNPRYQVTQFGKPVTLSCSQTLNHNVMYWYQQKSSQAPKLLFHYYDKDFNNEADTPDNFQSRRPNTSFCFLDIRSPGLGDTAMYLCAASGTEFSPLHFGNGTRLTVT.

The chain couples TRBV4-1 to TRBJ1-2; D is perhaps TRBD1 (6 bases). CDR1 and CDR2 (germline): MGHRA, YSYEKL. V was pared by 0 bases and J by 5 bases, with 16 bases between. This CDR3 is built from 16 residues. The CDR3 DNA is TGCGCCAGCAGCCAAGATTGGGGGGGCGCGGGATATGGCTACACCTTC. Amino acid sequence: CASSQDWGGAGYGYTF.

This sequence joins TRBV19 and TRBJ2-5, with D maybe TRBD2 (5 bases). Trimming cost V 4 bases and J 5 bases, with 14 bases left between them. The CDR3 spans 14 residues. In germline, CDR1 is LNHDA, CDR2 SQIVND (reference sequence). The CDR3 nucleotides are TGTGCCAGTAGTACTAGGGAGTATCGGGAGACCCAGTACTTC. This codes for CASSTREYRETQYF.

This chain links TRBV28 with TRBJ1-2, with D perhaps matching TRBD1 (6 bases). Germline CDR1 and CDR2: MDHEN and SYDVKM. The V end was cut by 3 bases, the J end by 1 base, with 6 bases between. The CDR3 is made up of 13 amino acids. The CDR3 here is CASSLGHNYGYTF. As DNA, the CDR3 is TGTGCCAGCAGTTTGGGACATAACTATGGCTACACCTTC.

This chain links TRBV5-8 with TRBJ1-2; unclear D gene. The CDR3 has 12 residues. V was clipped by 1 base and J by 7 bases, with 8 bases between them. CDR1 is SGHTS and CDR2 is YDEGEE in the germline V gene. CDR3 protein: CASSLSHFGYTF. CDR3 DNA sequence: TGTGCCAGCAGCTTGTCCCATTTTGGCTACACCTTC.

The V and J genes are TRBV5-1 and TRBJ2-1; 14 positions agree with TRBD2. After removal of 4 bases from V and 9 bases from J, the junction contained 9 bases not matched to a gene. The germline gives CDR1 SGHRS, CDR2 YFSETQ. CDR3 length: 16 amino acids. This chain's CDR3 is CASSIGTSGSSGEQFF. In nucleotides, the CDR3 is TGCGCCAGCAGCATAGGGACTAGCGGGAGTTCTGGTGAGCAGTTCTTC.

This clone was observed a single time. This chain uses TRBV7-9 with TRBJ1-1, with D possibly being TRBD1 (6 bases). The CDR3 extends over 13 amino acids. Trimming pared 3 bases from V and 8 bases from J, leaving 13 bases between. Per germline, CDR1 SEHNR and CDR2 FQNEAQ (reference sequence). CDR3 coding DNA: TGTGCCAGCAGCTTCCGGGACACCGTGGAAGCTTTCTTT. Translated: CASSFRDTVEAFF.

CDR3 nucleotides: TGTGCCAGTCGATTAGGACAGGGTGGAGCTTTCTTT. Protein: CASRLGQGGAFF. The J gene is TRBJ1-1, the V gene TRBV19, with 8 nucleotides matching TRBD1. The CDR3 has 12 amino acids. With V trimmed by 8 bases and J by 10 bases, 9 bases remained unmatched. Germline CDR1 LNHDA, CDR2 SQIVND (reference sequence).